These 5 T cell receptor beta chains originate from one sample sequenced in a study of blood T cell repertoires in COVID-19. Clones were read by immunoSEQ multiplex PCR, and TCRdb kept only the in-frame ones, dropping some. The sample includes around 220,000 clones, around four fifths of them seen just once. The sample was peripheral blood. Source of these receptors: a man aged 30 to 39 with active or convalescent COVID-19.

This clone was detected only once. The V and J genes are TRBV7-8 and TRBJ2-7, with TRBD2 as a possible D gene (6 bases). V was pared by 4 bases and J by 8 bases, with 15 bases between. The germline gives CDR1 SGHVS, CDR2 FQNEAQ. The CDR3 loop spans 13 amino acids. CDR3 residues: CASSWGTSAKQYF. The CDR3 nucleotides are TGTGCCAGCAGCTGGGGGACTTCCGCAAAGCAGTACTTC.

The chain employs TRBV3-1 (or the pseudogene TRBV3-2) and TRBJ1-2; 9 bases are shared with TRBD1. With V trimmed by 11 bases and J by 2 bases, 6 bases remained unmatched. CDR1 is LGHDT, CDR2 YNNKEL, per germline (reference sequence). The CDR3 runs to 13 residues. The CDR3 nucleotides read TGTGCCGCCACAGGGGGCGAGAACTATGGCTACACCTTC. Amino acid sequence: CAATGGENYGYTF.

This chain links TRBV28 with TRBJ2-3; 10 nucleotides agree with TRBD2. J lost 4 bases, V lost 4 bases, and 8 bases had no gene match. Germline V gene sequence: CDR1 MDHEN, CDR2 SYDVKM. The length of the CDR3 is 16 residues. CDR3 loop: CASSSGTSARPDTQYF. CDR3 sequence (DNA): TGTGCCAGCAGTTCCGGGACTAGCGCCAGACCAGATACGCAGTATTTT.

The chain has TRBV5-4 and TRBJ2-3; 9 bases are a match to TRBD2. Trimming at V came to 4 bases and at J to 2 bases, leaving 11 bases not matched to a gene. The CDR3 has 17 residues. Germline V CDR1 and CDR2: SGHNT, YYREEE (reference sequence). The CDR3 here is CASSAGRLADITDTQYF. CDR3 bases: TGTGCCAGCAGCGCCGGCAGACTAGCGGACATCACAGATACGCAGTATTTT.

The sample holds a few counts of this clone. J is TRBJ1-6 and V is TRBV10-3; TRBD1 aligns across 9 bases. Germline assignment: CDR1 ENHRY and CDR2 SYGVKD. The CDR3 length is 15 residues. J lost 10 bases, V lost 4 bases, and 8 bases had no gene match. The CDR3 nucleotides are TGTGCCATCAGTGGGGGGGGACAGGGCAGCTCACCCCTCCACTTT. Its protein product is CAISGGGQGSSPLHF.